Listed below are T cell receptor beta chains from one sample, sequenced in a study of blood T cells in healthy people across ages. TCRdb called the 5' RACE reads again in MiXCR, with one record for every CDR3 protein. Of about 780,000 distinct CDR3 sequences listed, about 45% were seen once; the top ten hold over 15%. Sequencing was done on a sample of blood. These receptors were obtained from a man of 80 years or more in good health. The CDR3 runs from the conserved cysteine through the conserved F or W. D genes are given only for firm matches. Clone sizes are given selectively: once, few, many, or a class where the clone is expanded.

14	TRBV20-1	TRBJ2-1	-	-	TGCAGTGCTTTGGGTCTTAGTGGGGAGAATGAGCAGTTCTTC	CSALGLSGENEQFF
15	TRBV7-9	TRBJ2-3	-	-	TGTGCCAGCAGCTTAGTGCGGAGTAGCACAGATACGCAGTATTTT	CASSLVRSSTDTQYF
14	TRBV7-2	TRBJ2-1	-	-	TGTGCCAGCAGCGCCCGCCCGCTTGACTCGGCGCAGTTCTTC	CASSARPLDSAQFF
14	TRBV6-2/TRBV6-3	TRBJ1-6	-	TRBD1	TGTGCCAGCAGAGGTCAGGGGGCTGGATCACCCCTCCACTTT	CASRGQGAGSPLHF
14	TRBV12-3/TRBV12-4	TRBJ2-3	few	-	TGTGCCAGCAGTTTAAGACAGACAACAGATACGCAGTATTTT	CASSLRQTTDTQYF
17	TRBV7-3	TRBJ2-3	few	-	TGTGCCAGCAGCCAGGGGACTTTTGGCTCTAGCACAGATACGCAGTATTTT	CASSQGTFGSSTDTQYF
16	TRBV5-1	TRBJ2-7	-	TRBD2	TGCGCCAGCAGCTTCCGCCCGGCGGGAGACGGCAACGAGCAGTACTTC	CASSFRPAGDGNEQYF
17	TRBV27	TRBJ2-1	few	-	-	CASSLVMGTSGVYEQFF
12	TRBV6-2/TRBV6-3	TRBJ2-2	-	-	TGTGCCAGCGCTGGGTACACCGGGGAGCTGTTTTTT	CASAGYTGELFF
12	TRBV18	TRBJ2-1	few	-	TGTGCCAGCTCCCTGGACAAAACCGAGCAGTTCTTC	CASSLDKTEQFF
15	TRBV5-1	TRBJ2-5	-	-	TGCGCCAGCAGCTTTCTGACAGGGGAGGGGGAGACCCAGTACTTC	CASSFLTGEGETQYF
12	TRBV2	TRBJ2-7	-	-	TGTGCCAGCCAGGGACCCGGGACCGAGCAGTACTTC	CASQGPGTEQYF
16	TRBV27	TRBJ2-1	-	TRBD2	TGTGCCAGCAGTCCCAGACTAGCGGGATCCCTCGGTGAGCAGTTCTTC	CASSPRLAGSLGEQFF
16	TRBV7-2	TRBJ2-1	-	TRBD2	TGTGCCAGCAGCTTAAGCGGGAGTTTGAGTGGCAATGAGCAGTTCTTC	CASSLSGSLSGNEQFF
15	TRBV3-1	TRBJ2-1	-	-	TGTGCCAGCAGTCAAGGTCATCGGGGCATAGGTGAGCAGTTCTTC	CASSQGHRGIGEQFF
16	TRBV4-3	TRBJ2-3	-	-	TGCGCCAGCAGCCAGCCCCTCTCGGGAGGCACAGATACGCAGTATTTT	CASSQPLSGGTDTQYF
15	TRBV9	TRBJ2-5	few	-	TGTGCCAGCAGCGTAGACCTGGTGGGTCAAGAGACCCAGTACTTC	CASSVDLVGQETQYF
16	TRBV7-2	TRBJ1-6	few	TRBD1	TGTGCCAGCAGCCCCCGGGGACAGGGAAATAATTCACCCCCCCACTTT	CASSPRGQGNNSPPHF
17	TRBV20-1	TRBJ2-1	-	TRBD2	TGCAGTGCTAGAGTTAGGGCTAGCGGGATACGCGCCAATGAGCAGTTCTTC	CSARVRASGIRANEQFF
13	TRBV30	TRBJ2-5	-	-	TGTGCCTGGAGTCCCACTCCCGTAGAGACCCAGTACTTC	CAWSPTPVETQYF
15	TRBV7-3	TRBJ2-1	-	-	TGTGCCAGCAGCTTAATGGCTGAACCCTACAATGAGCAGTTCTTC	CASSLMAEPYNEQFF
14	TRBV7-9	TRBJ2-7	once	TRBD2	TGTGCCAGCAGCTTAGGGGCTAGCGGGAATGAGCAGTACTTC	CASSLGASGNEQYF
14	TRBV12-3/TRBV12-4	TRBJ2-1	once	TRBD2	TGTGCCAGCAGTTTGGGGGGGTGGGGAGAGACCCAGTTCTTC	CASSLGGWGETQFF
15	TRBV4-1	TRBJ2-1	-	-	TGCGCCAGCAGCCAAGTCGGTCGCTCCTACAATGAGCAGTTCTTC	CASSQVGRSYNEQFF
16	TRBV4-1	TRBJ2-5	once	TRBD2	TGCGCCAGCAGCCAAGATCTCGGAGCGGGAGAGGATGAGCAGTACTTC	CASSQDLGAGEDEQYF